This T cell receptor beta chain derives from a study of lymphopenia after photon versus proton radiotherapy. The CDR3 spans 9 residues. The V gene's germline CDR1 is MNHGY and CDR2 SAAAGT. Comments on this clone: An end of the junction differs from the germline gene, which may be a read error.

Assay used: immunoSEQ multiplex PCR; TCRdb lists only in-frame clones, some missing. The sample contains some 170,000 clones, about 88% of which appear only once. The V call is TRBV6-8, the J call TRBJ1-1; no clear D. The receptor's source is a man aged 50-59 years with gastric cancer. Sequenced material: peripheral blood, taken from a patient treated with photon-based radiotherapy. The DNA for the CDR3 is TGTGCCAGCAGTTATCCGGGGAACTTT. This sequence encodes CASSYPGNF.